This T cell receptor (beta chain) is from a study of blood T cell repertoires in COVID-19. The overall study: Donors in the United States, Italy and Spain gave samples during acute or convalescent COVID-19. T cells, B-cell-depleted T cells, or PBMCs supplied cDNA or gDNA.

Study processing details: Nucleated cell counts were estimated from reference gene primer amplification. Sequencing used immunoSEQ multiplex PCR; TCRdb keeps in-frame clones, though not all of them. Clone size and the V and J calls come from that table; the DNA yielded D and trimming. The sample has approximately 280,000 clones; around 88% are singletons. The CDR3 contains 13 residues. The V end lost 4 bases, the J end lost 4 bases, and 10 bases lay between the germline ends. From germline, CDR1 is GTSNPN and CDR2 SVGIG (reference sequence). The receptor was derived from a woman in her thirties who had recovered from COVID-19. The genes are TRBV30 and TRBJ1-4; unclear D gene. Sequencing was done on a sample of peripheral blood. The CDR3 region is CAWKYSGNEKLFF. Written as DNA, the CDR3 is TGTGCCTGGAAGTATTCGGGTAATGAAAAACTGTTTTTT.